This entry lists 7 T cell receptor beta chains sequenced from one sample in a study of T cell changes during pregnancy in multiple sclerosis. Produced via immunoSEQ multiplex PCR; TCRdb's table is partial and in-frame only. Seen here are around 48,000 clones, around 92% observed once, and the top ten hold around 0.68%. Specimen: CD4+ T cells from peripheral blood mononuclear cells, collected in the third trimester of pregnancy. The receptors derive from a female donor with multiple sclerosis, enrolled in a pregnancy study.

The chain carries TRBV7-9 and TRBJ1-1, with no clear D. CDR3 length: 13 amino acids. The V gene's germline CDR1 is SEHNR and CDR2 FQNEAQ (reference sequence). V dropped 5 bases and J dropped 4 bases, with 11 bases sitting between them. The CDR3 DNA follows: TGTGCCAGCAGCCAGTCCTCGGGCACTGAAGCTTTCTTT. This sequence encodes CASSQSSGTEAFF.

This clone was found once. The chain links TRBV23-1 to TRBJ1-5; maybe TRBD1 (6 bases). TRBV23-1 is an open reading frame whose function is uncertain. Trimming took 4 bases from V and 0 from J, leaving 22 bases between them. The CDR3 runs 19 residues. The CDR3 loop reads CASSPAWGLLPYSNQPQHF. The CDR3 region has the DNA TGCGCCAGCAGTCCTGCGTGGGGGCTTCTCCCTTATAGCAATCAGCCCCAGCATTTT.

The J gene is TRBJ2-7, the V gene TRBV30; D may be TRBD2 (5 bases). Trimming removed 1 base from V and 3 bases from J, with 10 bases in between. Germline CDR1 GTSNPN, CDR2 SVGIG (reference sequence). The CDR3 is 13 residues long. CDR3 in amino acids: CAWSAGKDYEQYF. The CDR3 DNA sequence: TGTGCCTGGAGTGCGGGGAAAGACTACGAGCAGTACTTC.

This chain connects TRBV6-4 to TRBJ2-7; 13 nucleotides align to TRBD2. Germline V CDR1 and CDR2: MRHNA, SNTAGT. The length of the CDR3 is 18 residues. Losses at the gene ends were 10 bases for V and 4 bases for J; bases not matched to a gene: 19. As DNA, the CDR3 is TGTGCCATCCCGACGGACAGCCCCGGGACTAGCGGGATTTACGAGCAGTACTTC. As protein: CAIPTDSPGTSGIYEQYF.

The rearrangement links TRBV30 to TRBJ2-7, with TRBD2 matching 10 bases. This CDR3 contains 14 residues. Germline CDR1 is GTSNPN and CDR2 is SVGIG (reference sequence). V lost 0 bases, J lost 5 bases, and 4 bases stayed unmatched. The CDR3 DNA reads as TGTGCCTGGAGTGTACGCCTAGCGGGAGACGAGCAGTACTTC. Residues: CAWSVRLAGDEQYF.

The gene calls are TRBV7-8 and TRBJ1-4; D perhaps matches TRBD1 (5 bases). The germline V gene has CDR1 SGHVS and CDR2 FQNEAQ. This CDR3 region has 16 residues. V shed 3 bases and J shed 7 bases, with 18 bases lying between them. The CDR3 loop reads CASSFSRDSRSEKLFF. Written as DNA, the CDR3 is TGTGCCAGCAGCTTTTCTCGGGACTCGAGGAGTGAAAAACTGTTTTTT. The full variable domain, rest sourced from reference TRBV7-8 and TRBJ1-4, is GAGVSQSPRYKVAKRGQDVALRCDPISGHVSLFWYQQALGQGPEFLTYFQNEAQLDKSGLPSDRFFAERPEGSVSTLKIQRTQQEDSAVYLCASSFSRDSRSEKLFFGSGTQLSVL.

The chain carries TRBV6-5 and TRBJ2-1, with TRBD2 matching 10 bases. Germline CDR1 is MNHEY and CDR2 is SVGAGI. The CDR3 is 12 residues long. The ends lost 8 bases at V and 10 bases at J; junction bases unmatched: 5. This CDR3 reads CASGIAGGEQFF. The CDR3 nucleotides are TGTGCCAGCGGAATAGCGGGGGGCGAGCAGTTCTTC.